The 30 T cell receptor beta chains in this list originate from one sample, sequenced in a study of blood T cells in healthy people across ages. A second PCR, run for roughly 7 to 12 cycles, used a sample-barcoded 5' primer plus a J-beta primer mix. A single record per CDR3 protein comes from TCRdb applying MiXCR to the 5' RACE reads. In the table there are about a million distinct CDR3 sequences, more than 30% of which are singletons. Sequenced sample: blood. The source is a man between 18 and 29 years old in good health.

This clonotype occurred many times. J is TRBJ1-2 and V is TRBV7-9; tentatively, D is TRBD1 (6 bases). The CDR3 consists of 13 residues. CDR1 is SEHNR, CDR2 FQNEAQ, per germline (reference sequence). V dropped 1 base and J dropped 6 bases, with 9 bases sitting between them. The CDR3 DNA reads as TGTGCCAGCAGCTTAGGGACAGTTGATGGCTACACCTTC. Encoded protein: CASSLGTVDGYTF.

J is TRBJ1-2 and V is TRBV27; TRBD1 aligns across 7 bases. CDR3 length: 13 amino acids. In germline, CDR1 is MNHEY, CDR2 SMNVEV (reference sequence). V dropped 4 bases and J dropped 10; count of bases not matched to a gene: 9. CDR3 sequence reads: CASSSTDRFFYTF. CDR3 DNA sequence: TGTGCCAGCAGTTCAACGGACAGGTTTTTCTACACCTTC.

This clonotype was seen only a few times. This chain joins TRBV7-9 and TRBJ1-2; D is uncertain. CDR3 length equals 15 residues. Trimming pared 0 bases from V and 2 bases from J, leaving 10 bases between. The germline V gene has CDR1 SEHNR and CDR2 FQNEAQ (reference sequence). CDR3 sequence: CASSLAFGSNYGYTF. CDR3 DNA: TGTGCCAGCAGCTTAGCGTTTGGATCCAACTATGGCTACACCTTC.

This clonotype came up a few times. The chain is built from TRBV27 and TRBJ1-2; D is unresolved. CDR1 is MNHEY, CDR2 SMNVEV, per germline (reference sequence). This CDR3 spans 13 amino acids. V lost 2 bases and J lost 3, with 7 bases in between. The CDR3 loop is CASSLIVDYGYTF. CDR3 nucleotide sequence: TGTGCCAGCAGTTTAATCGTGGACTATGGCTACACCTTC.

This clonotype was picked up a small number of times. This rearrangement joins TRBV9 to TRBJ1-1; D gene unclear. The CDR3 loop spans 14 amino acids. The V gene lost 2 bases and the J gene lost 0 bases, with 8 bases spanning the gap. Germline V gene data show CDR1 as SGDLS and CDR2 as YYNGEE. CDR3 sequence (DNA): TGTGCCAGCAGCGTGGACCATGTGAACACTGAAGCTTTCTTT. Its protein is CASSVDHVNTEAFF.

This clonotype has just a few counts. The rearrangement uses TRBV28 and TRBJ2-1; D is perhaps TRBD1 (6 bases). The CDR3 sequence is 15 residues long. With 5 bases removed from V and 4 bases from J, the gap between germline ends came to 15 bases. Germline V gene sequence: CDR1 MDHEN, CDR2 SYDVKM. The CDR3 here is CASSLTGLEYNEQFF. The DNA of the CDR3 is TGTGCCAGCAGTCTCACAGGGCTGGAGTACAATGAGCAGTTCTTC. Using reference TRBV28 and TRBJ2-1 for the parts outside the CDR3, the full variable domain is DVKVTQSSRYLVKRTGEKVFLECVQDMDHENMFWYRQDPGLGLRLIYFSYDVKMKEKGDIPEGYSVSREKKERFSLILESASTNQTSMYLCASSLTGLEYNEQFFGPGTRLTVL.

In this sample, this clonotype turned up a few times. The chain couples TRBV3-1 to TRBJ1-2; TRBD1 agrees at 9 bases. Germline V CDR1 and CDR2: LGHDT, YNNKEL (reference sequence). The CDR3 runs to 17 residues. The ends lost 0 bases at V and 2 bases at J; junction bases unmatched: 7. In nucleotides, the CDR3 is TGTGCCAGCAGCCAAGATTATGCAGGACAGGGGAACTATGGCTACACCTTC. It codes for CASSQDYAGQGNYGYTF. Based on the CDR3 plus reference TRBV3-1 and TRBJ1-2, the full variable domain is DTAVSQTPKYLVTQMGNDKSIKCEQNLGHDTMYWYKQDSKKFLKIMFSYNNKELIINETVPNRFSPKSPDKAHLNLHINSLELGDSAVYFCASSQDYAGQGNYGYTFGSGTRLTVV.

The J gene is TRBJ1-6, the V gene TRBV7-2; tentatively, D is TRBD1 (6 bases). This CDR3 has 15 residues. Germline V gene sequence: CDR1 SGHTA, CDR2 FQGNSA. The V gene lost 2 bases and the J gene lost 9 bases, with 14 bases spanning the gap. The CDR3 protein is CASSLTGKGSSPLHF. Here the CDR3 DNA reads TGTGCCAGCAGCTTAACAGGGAAGGGAAGTTCACCCCTCCACTTT.

The V gene is TRBV12-3 or TRBV12-4, the J gene TRBJ2-1, with TRBD2 matching 7 bases. Losses at the gene ends were 6 bases for V and 4 bases for J; bases not matched to a gene: 12. This CDR3 contains 16 residues. The CDR3 reads CASSLAGAGAYNEQFF. The CDR3, as DNA: TGTGCCAGCAGCCTAGCTGGGGCGGGAGCATACAATGAGCAGTTCTTC.

This clonotype was observed a handful of times. The V gene is TRBV7-8, the J gene TRBJ1-4; D is unclear. Trimming cost V 2 bases and J 3 bases, with 10 bases left between them. CDR1 is SGHVS and CDR2 is FQNEAQ in the germline V gene. This CDR3 has 15 amino acids. CDR3 in amino acids: CASSLRGSSNEKLFF. DNA for the CDR3: TGTGCCAGCAGCTTACGAGGCTCGTCTAATGAAAAACTGTTTTTT.

There are a few counts of this clonotype. The chain has TRBV3-1 and TRBJ1-1; 7 bases agree with TRBD1. Looked up from germline, CDR1 is LGHDT and CDR2 is YNNKEL (reference sequence). The CDR3 has 16 amino acids. The V segment lost 1 base and the J segment 2 bases; nucleotides outside the gene matches: 7. This CDR3 reads CASSQVVGTDNTEAFF. The CDR3 DNA is TGTGCCAGCAGCCAAGTGGTGGGGACAGACAACACTGAAGCTTTCTTT.

The V gene is TRBV25-1, the J gene TRBJ2-5; 12 nucleotides line up with TRBD2. This CDR3 comprises 15 residues. Germline trimming cut 2 bases from V and 7 bases from J; bases unmatched to any gene: 5. CDR1 and CDR2 from the germline V gene are MGHDK and SYGVNS. The CDR3 coding sequence is TGTGCCAGCAGTGAACTAGCGGGGGGGTGGGCGACCCAGTACTTC. Amino acid sequence: CASSELAGGWATQYF. Full variable domain (rest looked up from reference TRBV25-1 and TRBJ2-5): EADIYQTPRYLVIGTGKKITLECSQTMGHDKMYWYQQDPGMELHLIHYSYGVNSTEKGDLSSESTVSRIRTEHFPLTLESARPSHTSQYLCASSELAGGWATQYFGPGTRLLVL.

The gene calls are TRBV5-1 and TRBJ1-2; D call uncertain. Germline assignment: CDR1 SGHRS and CDR2 YFSETQ. The CDR3 spans 15 residues. V dropped 2 bases and J dropped 3 bases, with 14 bases sitting between them. This chain's CDR3 is CASSFSGRPDYGYTF. In DNA form, the CDR3 reads TGCGCCAGCAGCTTCAGCGGCAGGCCAGACTATGGCTACACCTTC.

A remark on this clonotype: A much larger clone lies one base from this, so it may be a read error. The chain couples TRBV5-1 to TRBJ1-2, with 7 bases matching TRBD1. The CDR3 is 14 residues long. Per germline, CDR1 SGHRS and CDR2 YFSETQ. The DNA for the CDR3 is TGCGCCAGCAGCTTAGGACAGGACTACTATGGCTGCACCTTC. This codes for CASSLGQDYYGCTF.

The chain links TRBV4-3 to TRBJ1-5; D gene unclear. There are 15 residues in the CDR3. Germline assignment: CDR1 LGHNA and CDR2 YSLEER. Trimming removed 1 base from V and 1 base from J, with 8 bases in between. Here the CDR3 DNA reads TGCGCCAGCAGCCAAGTAAAGGGAAGCAATCAGCCCCAGCATTTT. Translation gives CASSQVKGSNQPQHF.

The chain is built from TRBV7-9 and TRBJ1-1, with 10 bases fitting TRBD1. Germline CDR1 and CDR2: SEHNR and FQNEAQ (reference sequence). V was pared by 5 bases and J by 4 bases, with 4 bases of the junction left unmatched. CDR3 length: 14 amino acids. CDR3 coding DNA: TGTGCCAGCAGCACGGACAGGGGGACCACTGAAGCTTTCTTT. Protein product: CASSTDRGTTEAFF.

V and J are TRBV20-1 and TRBJ1-1, with TRBD1 matching over 7 bases. The CDR3 contains 13 residues. Germline V lookup: CDR1 DFQATT, CDR2 SNEGSKA (reference sequence). V dropped 1 base and J dropped 7; count of bases not matched to a gene: 6. The CDR3 nucleotides are TGCAGTGCTAGAGTTGGGACAGCGGTTGAAGCTTTCTTT. Encoded protein: CSARVGTAVEAFF.

V and J are TRBV4-3 and TRBJ2-2, with 9 positions matching TRBD2. Germline CDR1 is LGHNA and CDR2 is YSLEER. V lost 6 bases to trimming and J lost 0 bases; unmatched junction nucleotides: 14. The length of the CDR3 is 19 residues. The CDR3 DNA is TGCGCCAGCAGGTTCGAAGCGGGGGGACAATTAGCGAACACCGGGGAGCTGTTTTTT. Protein product: CASRFEAGGQLANTGELFF.

This clonotype was observed a single time. V and J are TRBV20-1 and TRBJ1-1; D is uncertain. V lost 1 base to trimming and J lost 9 bases, with 9 bases between them. Germline V lookup: CDR1 DFQATT, CDR2 SNEGSKA (reference sequence). The CDR3 spans 11 residues. CDR3 sequence reads: CSARVGKQAFF. The CDR3 bases are TGCAGTGCTAGAGTAGGTAAACAAGCTTTCTTT.

V gene TRBV2 combines with J gene TRBJ1-1; D is uncertain. Trimming removed 7 bases from V and 4 bases from J, with 10 bases in between. In germline, CDR1 is SNHLY, CDR2 FYNNEI. This CDR3 comprises 12 residues. This CDR3 reads CASNPRGTEAFF. The CDR3 DNA reads TGTGCCAGCAACCCTCGAGGCACTGAAGCTTTCTTT.

The chain joins TRBV12-3 or TRBV12-4 to TRBJ2-3; TRBD2 aligns across 15 bases. This CDR3 contains 16 residues. The trim removed 6 bases at V and 8 bases at J, leaving 9 bases unmatched. The CDR3 reads CASSSRGLAGGGTQYF. The CDR3 DNA follows: TGTGCCAGCAGCTCCAGGGGACTAGCGGGGGGTGGTACGCAGTATTTT.

This clonotype was seen only a few times. This chain connects TRBV2 to TRBJ1-1; possible D gene TRBD1, 5 bases. Trimming removed 4 bases at V and 3 bases at J, with 15 bases between. The germline gives CDR1 SNHLY, CDR2 FYNNEI. This CDR3 spans 15 amino acids. The CDR3 DNA follows: TGTGCCAGCAGTGGAGGGGTCCCCGGGGACACTGAAGCTTTCTTT. Protein: CASSGGVPGDTEAFF.

V gene TRBV9 combines with J gene TRBJ2-7; D may be TRBD1 (6 bases). Deletions cut 7 bases from V and 5 bases from J, with 13 bases between. The germline V gene has CDR1 SGDLS and CDR2 YYNGEE. The CDR3 consists of 12 residues. CDR3 coding DNA: TGTGCCAGCGGTGAAGGGGGAGACGAGCAGTACTTC. The encoded protein is CASGEGGDEQYF.

J is TRBJ1-1 and V is TRBV6-6, with TRBD1 matching over 9 bases. Germline assignment: CDR1 MNHNY and CDR2 SVGAGI (reference sequence). The length of the CDR3 is 14 residues. The trim removed 7 bases at V and 2 bases at J, leaving 5 bases unmatched. The CDR3 protein is CASIPDRGNTEAFF. The CDR3 nucleotides are TGTGCCAGCATCCCGGACAGGGGAAACACTGAAGCTTTCTTT.

In its sample, this clonotype was seen a few times. This chain joins TRBV4-2 and TRBJ1-1; no firm D call. The CDR3 spans 15 residues. From germline, CDR1 is LGHNA and CDR2 YNFKEQ. Between the trimmed V and J ends, which lost 1 base and 1 base, there was a span of 10 bases. CDR3 sequence: CASSQVVGKNTEAFF. The DNA of the CDR3 is TGTGCCAGCAGCCAAGTCGTGGGGAAGAACACTGAAGCTTTCTTT.

This clonotype has a handful of counts. J is TRBJ2-1 and V is TRBV7-9, with TRBD2 matching 8 bases. The V gene's germline CDR1 is SEHNR and CDR2 FQNEAQ (reference sequence). The CDR3 is 15 residues long. J lost 4 bases, V lost 5 bases, and 7 bases had no gene match. The CDR3 DNA sequence: TGTGCCAGCAGCAAGGGACTAGGCTCTTACAATGAGCAGTTCTTC. The encoded protein is CASSKGLGSYNEQFF.

This chain connects TRBV6-1 to TRBJ2-6; D may be TRBD2 (6 bases). The CDR3 is 18 residues long. The ends were cut back, 5 bases at V and 0 bases at J, with 17 bases in the middle. Germline loops: CDR1 MNHNS, CDR2 SASEGT. The CDR3 nucleotides read TGTGCCAGCAGTCGTCAGGAGGGGAGCAACTCTGGGGCCAACGTCCTGACTTTC. Translation: CASSRQEGSNSGANVLTF.

The table lists this clonotype with a few counts. The CDR3 spells CSFTSGGPYNEQFF. In nucleotides, the CDR3 is TGCAGTTTTACTAGCGGGGGGCCCTACAATGAGCAGTTCTTC. The rearrangement joins TRBV20-1 to TRBJ2-1, with 12 bases fitting TRBD2. V trimming: 8 bases; J trimming: 2 bases; junction bases outside the gene matches: 4. The V gene's germline CDR1 is DFQATT and CDR2 SNEGSKA (reference sequence). The CDR3 consists of 14 residues.

The CDR3 DNA is TGCGCCAGCAGCTTGAGAGGGGGCCCCAATCAGCCCCAGCATTTT. Encoded protein: CASSLRGGPNQPQHF. V and J are TRBV5-1 and TRBJ1-5; 7 bases agree with TRBD1. This CDR3 contains 15 residues. Per germline, CDR1 SGHRS and CDR2 YFSETQ. Trimming took 1 base from V and 3 from J; bases not matched to a gene: 4.

Turning to this clonotype: Compared with germline, one end of the junction differs, possibly owing to a read error. The chain is built from TRBV7-8 and TRBJ1-4; maybe TRBD1 (6 bases). Looked up from germline, CDR1 is SGHVS and CDR2 is FQNEAQ. The CDR3 contains 15 residues. The CDR3 spells CANSLRPGANEKLFF. The CDR3 DNA is TGTGCCAACAGCTTACGGCCAGGGGCTAATGAAAAACTGTTTTTT.